This TCR beta chain emerged from a study of beta chain features in type 1 diabetes. Overall study: When patients were set against healthy donors, age, gender and cell yields were similar. Regarding the study as a whole: TCRB CDR3 length was moderately but significantly reduced in all four CD4+ subsets of Type 1 diabetes patients.

Comments on this clone: Antigen specificity is unknown.

Germline V gives CDR1 MNHNS, CDR2 SASEGT. Between the trimmed V and J ends, which lost 2 bases and 5 bases, there was a span of 13 bases. CDR3 length: 14 residues. Expressed TCRB transcripts were sequenced because the entire RNA isolate underwent reverse transcription. Data came from immunoSEQ multiplex PCR; TCRdb stores just in-frame clones and leaves some out. The sample has about 150,000 clones; just over 9% are singletons. The source material was central memory CD4+ T cells from blood. The receptor was isolated from a man aged 18 to 30 in good health. The chain carries TRBV6-1 and TRBJ2-7, with a weak D call TRBD1 (6 bases). This CDR3 is CASSEQGLAHEQYF. The CDR3 coding sequence is TGTGCCAGCAGTGAACAGGGGCTGGCCCACGAGCAGTACTTC.